What follows is one T cell receptor (beta chain) and its context. Its antigen is currently not known. No base qualities exist here, and no much larger clone lies one base off it. The time point label on this specimen signifies: about 28 days (+/-7) after the second vaccine dose. AZD1222 recipients given second doses at about 4 weeks or at about 12 weeks were pooled, since spike-specific TCR depth and breadth were not found to differ between the two schedules. The vaccinee samples were drawn from two UK trials, COV001 and COV002, one of which was a single-blind randomized controlled phase 2/3 trial testing AZD1222 (ChAdOx1 nCoV-19) in healthy adults. For TCRbeta chain sequencing, PBMC samples were collected from trial participants at day 0 and at day 28 after the second dose. The CDR3 regions of human TCRbeta chains were subjected to immunosequencing. From the authors' description of their analysis: Repertoire TCRs were checked for matches against a reference library of SARS-CoV-2-specific TCRs that had been generated using the MIRA antigen-specificity platform. Breadth meant the fraction of unique TCRs that were SARS-CoV-2-associated, whereas depth meant the fraction of total T cells that were SARS-CoV-2-associated. Using the MIRA data, every spike-specific TCR was mapped to the spike region that the TCR reacted to and assigned to either a CD4 or a CD8 class. Log10-transformed breadth and depth values were compared by one-way ANOVA with Sidak's multiple comparisons tests. Imported from immuneACCESS, the table was reduced by TCRdb to in-frame sequences with V and J called. These copies leave out some clones; in studies compared against another copy, an unresolved V gene accounts for under half, and the cause of the remainder is not known. The V and J calls and clone size come from that table; D and trimming were worked out from the DNA. Recorded for this sample are 150,000 to 200,000 clones; under 95% of them occurred a single time. The top ten clones comprise approximately 1.3% of the sample.

The germline V gene (reference sequence) supplies CDR1 SGHNT and CDR2 YYREEE. Counted from cysteine to phenylalanine, this CDR3 has 15 amino acids. The sequence is cut down to CDR3 DNA, 45 bases in frame from base 1. The junction shows trimming of 2 bases on V and 0 bases on J, and the gene matches do not reach 1 base of it. The data stem from a study of T cell responses to AZD1222 COVID-19 vaccine (dated by TCRdb to the early 2020s). For the study in its entirety: TCR sequencing was performed for 230 to 250 trial participants, of whom about 210 were given two doses of AZD1222 and around 25 were given two doses of MenACWY control vaccine. Trial participants were enrolled into age subgroups of 18-55, 56-69 and 70-plus years, which contained about 160, 30 and 59 TCR-sequenced participants, respectively.

Overall results and qualifications from the work: After two AZD1222 doses, both the breadth and the depth of spike-specific TCRs were significantly higher than at day 0 and than in MenACWY recipients. In the small 56-69-year group, the increase in depth fell short of significance, most likely because of low power. CD4 TCRs associated with the vaccine covered the entire spike protein, and the dominant responses were in regions 160-218 and 743-854. Most participants were white British and females outnumbered males, and the authors suggested that clonal diversity may have been underestimated. Because no day 14 peak-response samples were available, repertoires were characterized only after the peak T cell response. Conclusions about previously exposed vaccinees are limited, since just five or six AZD1222 recipients were seropositive for SARS-CoV-2 at baseline. Reportedly, close to half of the unique spike-specific TCRs recognized epitopes lying outside the regions that are mutated in the B.1.351 and B.1.1.7 variants.

Material: peripheral blood, obtained 28 days after the second AZD1222 dose. The receptor comes from an adult who received the AZD1222 COVID-19 vaccine. The rearranged chain carries TRBV5-4 and TRBJ2-5, and TRBD2 aligns with 10 junction nucleotides. The CDR3 region reads CASSFSGGNQETQYF. The DNA sequence is as follows: TGTGCCAGCAGCTTTAGCGGGGGGAACCAAGAGACCCAGTACTTC.